The text below deals with one TCR beta chain. It has no known antigen specificity. Base qualities are missing; no much larger clone stands one base away. The data are from a study of cytomegalovirus exposure and HLA in healthy donors (dated by TCRdb to 2016 to 2017). Context from the whole study: An earlier analysis of roughly 500 of the donors reported 250 to 350 Gb of sequence data and approximately 120 million unique TCR beta sequences obtained from 150 million to 200 million T cells. Alongside the repertoire data, information on donor age, sex, ethnicity and CMV serostatus was compiled. The study used immunosequencing to profile the T cell repertoires of under 700 subjects and linked those repertoires to cytomegalovirus serostatus. Among around 400 genotyped donors of the cohort, an average of about 240,000 unique TCR beta nucleotide sequences were sequenced per donor, around 20% of them non-productive. In an earlier analysis of several hundred of the donors, high-throughput TCR beta sequencing was used to judge whether each TCR beta V gene segment behaved as functional or pseudogenic. Because of strong linkage in the cohort, roughly five DR-DQ haplotypes were treated as single units for association and clustering. HLA typing covered class I and class II loci at four-digit resolution. An early release covering approximately 600 HLA-typed donors comprised about 320 gigabases of sequencing data and around 85 million unique TCR sequences. Every discovery cohort repertoire had been produced on one sequencing platform. A later analysis re-analyzed previously published TCR beta repertoires from roughly 690 donors and added high-resolution HLA genotyping to study TCR occurrence patterns. The genetic ancestry cluster associated with self-reported Caucasian donors included 81% of the roughly 400 genotyped donors. To predict cytomegalovirus infection status, the study combined high-throughput TCR immunosequencing, statistical association of individual TCRs with disease status, and machine learning. The aim of the study was to test whether cataloging public T cell receptors could identify signatures of past pathogen exposure. The number of donors typed differed by locus, with roughly 620-630 for A, B, C, DRB1 and DQB1, more than 500 for DQA1, 600 to 610 for DPA1, and around 460 for DPB1. In the later analysis, no new phenotypic data were used to find candidate immune exposures; instead, reliance was placed on TCR beta sequences and their occurrence across donors. Genome-wide SNP genotypes for about 65% of the 666 donors were used in a later genetic analysis, which treated that subset as a discovery cohort. Along with the roughly 610-subject first cohort, a separate validation cohort of roughly 110 different subjects was used. Study-wide findings and limitations: A group of highly shared sequence variants was considered likely to be a technical artifact of the sequencing pipeline. Because counts were too low, some 17 rarely observed V segments, including chromosome 9 orphons, were left out of the earlier analysis of some 600 of the donors. An association between a missense DCLRE1C variant and V-gene and J-gene trimming of TCR beta chains was found in a later genetic analysis and replicated in an independent cohort. A further reported finding was that TCR beta sequences accurately predicted the HLA-A and HLA-B alleles for most subjects in the first cohort. Several of the top co-occurrence clusters appeared to be linked to parvovirus B19, influenza, CMV and Epstein-Barr virus, according to a later analysis. Strong co-occurrence of HLA alleles, especially DR and DQ, made assigning TCR associations to individual alleles difficult. In vitro tests confirmed that a few of the cytomegalovirus-associated TCR beta chains recognize cytomegalovirus antigens. In a later analysis, most CMV-associated TCR beta chains were found to appear HLA-restricted, with HLA associations seemingly driven largely by CMV exposure. Across donors, most TCR sequences were observed very rarely, whereas some public TCRs were present in many individuals. The cohort was sequenced for TCR beta chains only, and without alpha or paired-chain data the features that could be detected were limited. In the study, about 150 TCR beta chains were listed as associated with cytomegalovirus. A later analysis found that TCR association rates varied across HLA loci, with DRB1 alleles showing the most associated TCRs and HLA-C alleles the fewest. Cytomegalovirus status was reported to be diagnosed by the classifier with high specificity and sensitivity in both the original and validation cohorts. In an earlier analysis of some 540 of the donors, most TCR beta V segments appeared in productive rearrangements about 87% or about 30% of the time, broadly matching IMGT annotations. The authors suggested that the approach could potentially be extended to other disease states and immunological phenotypes. A later genetic analysis reported fewer N-insertions in productive TCRs among donors in an Asian-associated ancestry cluster than the approximately 700-donor mean. Sequencing depth was assumed to be roughly uniform across donors in the presence/absence analyses, though that assumption may not hold. For the cohort, immune exposure information was limited to CMV serostatus. Linkage disequilibrium might explain the correlated functional status among segregating V segments, but an unknown experimental factor could not be excluded. Some IMGT-functional V segments, including TRBV6-2 and TRBV6-3, could not be told apart with the 87-base-pair reads, so those segments were excluded. Because HLA typing was unavailable for some donors at each locus, only the typed subset was used in association tests. A later analysis found that HLA-associated TCR beta chains were more clonally expanded and had lower generation probabilities than equally common non-associated chains. At a false discovery rate of 0.05, a later analysis linked under 20,000 TCR beta sequences to specific HLA alleles.

The cohort comprised several hundred healthy bone marrow donors. All cohort members were sampled while nominally healthy, although unrecorded immune exposures were likely present. The donor tested CMV seropositive, placing the donor among the roughly 270 seropositive members of the cohort. Each donor provided a peripheral blood sample, and peripheral blood mononuclear cells were used for TCR beta sequencing. The Qiagen DNeasy Blood Extraction Kit was used to extract genomic DNA from the blood cell samples. Receptors were amplified or captured by the immunoSEQ multiplex PCR assay. A mixture of 60 forward primers for TCR Vbeta segments and 13 reverse primers for TCR Jbeta segments was used in the multiplex PCR. The CDR3 region of rearranged TCR beta genes was amplified from genomic DNA with a multiplex PCR assay. Amplified TCR beta libraries were sequenced as 87-base-pair reads on the Illumina HiSeq System. Turning to the authors' computational methods: A later analysis counted approximately 74 million unique TCR beta chains across the 670 or so repertoires, and 10 million to 11 million of these chains were shared by at least two donors. Raw reads were error-corrected and collapsed into unique sequences with a nearest-neighbor algorithm that merged closely related sequences to remove PCR and sequencing errors. Alignment of CDR3 sequences to IMGT reference sequences was used to assign V, D and J gene segments. Each retained sequence needed at least a six-nucleotide match to both a V gene segment and a J gene segment. A rearrangement was called productive if the CDR3 had no stop codons and remained in frame with V and J, and every other rearrangement was called non-productive. Following IMGT convention, CDR3 was defined as the stretch from the second conserved V-encoded cysteine to the conserved J-encoded phenylalanine. Sequences without an unambiguous match to a single V gene segment were excluded from the earlier analysis of about 640 of the donors. In an earlier analysis of a few hundred of the donors, a V segment was called functional when productive rearrangements were above 56.7%, and segregating when the standard deviation between donors exceeded 5%. A statistical classification framework was built for diagnosing cytomegalovirus status from the catalog of TCR beta chain sequences. In a later analysis, V and J genes were assigned by comparing TCR nucleotide sequences against IMGT/GENE-DB human TR gene sequences. A later analysis assigned CDR3 sequences and most-parsimonious VDJ recombination scenarios with the TCRdist pipeline. In a later analysis, each TCR beta chain was defined by its CDR3 amino acid sequence together with its V-gene family, and reads lacking a unique V-gene family were excluded. As a way to deal with suspected cross-contamination and a sequencing artifact, a later analysis dropped roughly 600 nucleotide sequences that were highly shared and had low generation probability. For each public chain, a later analysis derived a clonal expansion index from normalized ranks of inferred template counts within each repertoire. Generation probabilities in a later analysis came from a VDJ recombination model fitted to out-of-frame rearrangements, and those results were checked against IGoR. A later analysis scored TCR-TCR, TCR-HLA and TCR-CMV co-occurrence with hypergeometric tests, applying a repertoire-size bias correction to TCR pairs. In a later analysis, false discovery rates were estimated by permuting HLA or CMV assignments 20 times. In a later analysis, co-occurring TCRs were grouped using DBSCAN, and TCRdist sequence similarity was added for clustering within HLA-allele-positive subsets. For co-occurrence clustering, repertoires with fewer than 30,000 or more than 120,000 public chains were excluded, along with a handful of repertoires with anomalous nucleotide sharing. TCRdb's version of the immuneACCESS table is confined to in-frame rearrangements and falls short of the full clone set. An unresolved V gene accounts for under half of the shortfall where checked; the remainder is of unknown origin. V, J and clone size reflect that table, while D and trimming were determined from the DNA. Across this sample there are fewer than 200,000 clones, with approximately 80% seen only once. The ten largest clones capture more than 3% of the sample.

According to the germline V gene, CDR1 reads SGHDT and CDR2 reads YYEEEE. The CDR3 has 14 amino acids, counting the end cysteine and phenylalanine. The retained sequence is limited to the CDR3, 42 bases, with the frame set at the first base. V sheds 5 bases and J sheds 4 bases, leaving 15 bases between their ends. The material sequenced was PBMCs. The sequence joins TRBV5-6 to TRBJ2-5; tentative D gene TRBD1, with 6 bases matching. The receptor's source is a man younger than 45 in good health and CMV-seropositive. For the CDR3, the sequence is CASSPSRGAETQYF. The DNA reads as follows: TGTGCCAGCAGTCCTTCCAGGGGTGCAGAGACCCAGTACTTC.